This T cell receptor (beta chain) was identified in a study of tumor and adjacent non-tumor tissue in lung cancer. About the study: There were 11 to 13 adenocarcinoma, a couple of squamous cell carcinoma and 1 small cell lung cancer cases. Aged about 30 to 85 years, patients included roughly eleven men and about 5 women with stage I to III disease.

No cell sorting was done before RNA was extracted from the tissue. Turning to this clonotype: At one boundary the junction diverges from the germline segment, which might be a read error.

The library came from three nested PCR rounds adapted from ARM-PCR protocols. TCRdb re-analysed the multiplex PCR reads in MiXCR, keeping a single row per CDR3 protein. The sample has 71,000 or so distinct CDR3 sequences; over 80% are singletons. The sample taken for sequencing was lung tumor tissue. The clonotype comes from a woman between 50 and 59 years old with non-small cell lung cancer.

The CDR3 bases are TGCAGTGCTGGACCAATCGAGGGACCCCCCTACGAGCAATACTTC. This translates into CSAGPIEGPPYEQYF. V and J are TRBV20-1 and TRBJ2-7; D could derive from TRBD1 or TRBD2 (5 bases each). CDR1 is DFQATT, CDR2 SNEGSKA, per germline (reference sequence). The CDR3 consists of 15 residues.